These 3 T cell receptor beta chains share one sample of origin, sequenced in a study of STAT5B mutations in CD4+ large granular lymphocyte leukemia. The repertoire was sequenced with immunoSEQ multiplex PCR; TCRdb's copy has only in-frame clones and lacks some. The repertoire consists of about 5,000 clones, with roughly 75% occurring once and the leading ten covering 7% to 10%. Sample: PBMCs. These TCRs come from a man between 70 and 80 years old with CD4+ T-cell large granular lymphocyte leukemia.

The chain links TRBV18 to TRBJ2-2, with TRBD1 identical over 8 bases. The germline CDR1 and CDR2 sequences are KGHSH and LQKENI. The J segment lost 0 bases and the V segment lost 3 bases, leaving 0 bases of the junction unmatched. The CDR3 consists of 15 residues. Here the CDR3 DNA reads TGTGCCAGCTCACCGGGACAGGCGAACACCGGGGAGCTGTTTTTT. It yields the protein CASSPGQANTGELFF.

The count of this clone is one. The gene calls are TRBV27 and TRBJ1-2, with 7 bases that match TRBD1. CDR1 MNHEY and CDR2 SMNVEV come from the germline V gene (reference sequence). CDR3 length equals 13 residues. V was clipped by 6 bases and J by 5 bases; unmatched bases: 6. Here the CDR3 reads CASREGANYGYTF. The CDR3 region has the DNA TGTGCCAGCAGGGAGGGGGCGAATTATGGCTACACCTTC.

The chain uses TRBV6-1 and TRBJ2-4; no clear D gene. The CDR3 is 12 amino acids. The germline gives CDR1 MNHNS, CDR2 SASEGT. V was pared by 0 bases and J by 11 bases, with 8 bases between. CDR3 coding DNA: TGTGCCAGCAGTGAAGCAAGGATCTTTCAGTACTTC. Its protein is CASSEARIFQYF.